This T cell receptor (beta chain) was identified during a study of blood T cell repertoires in COVID-19. Looked up from germline, CDR1 is LGHNA and CDR2 is YSLEER. This CDR3 spans 17 amino acids. The V and J ends lost 0 bases and 0 bases, in that order; junction bases with no gene match: 6. Sequencing used immunoSEQ multiplex PCR; TCRdb keeps in-frame clones, though not all of them. The table records about 130,000 clones, around 80% of them present only once. The source is a man aged 30 to 45 with COVID-19, enrolled during active disease. The chain couples TRBV4-3 to TRBJ2-3, with 7 positions matching TRBD2. Sequencing input: peripheral blood. The CDR3 reads CASSQDRQRGSTDTQYF. In DNA form, the CDR3 reads TGCGCCAGCAGCCAAGATCGGCAGCGGGGTAGCACAGATACGCAGTATTTT.